This T cell receptor beta chain was identified in a study of T cell responses to AZD1222 COVID-19 vaccine. Assay used: immunoSEQ multiplex PCR; TCRdb lists only in-frame clones, some missing. The sample lists under 200,000 clones; 92% were seen once. The source was peripheral blood, collected 28 days after the second AZD1222 dose. The source of this sequence is an adult who received the AZD1222 COVID-19 vaccine.

The CDR3 DNA is TGTGCCAGCTCACCACTAGGGACAGGGGTCACTGGAAACACCATATATTTT. It encodes CASSPLGTGVTGNTIYF. The chain is built from TRBV18 and TRBJ1-3; 10 nucleotides align to TRBD1. V was pared by 1 base and J by 2 bases, with 5 bases of the junction left unmatched. Germline loops: CDR1 KGHSH, CDR2 LQKENI. The CDR3 sequence is 17 residues long.